Described below is a single TCR beta chain sequence and its context. Its antigen is not identified. Clones were sequenced by immunoSEQ multiplex PCR, and TCRdb holds only the in-frame ones, with some missing. The sample consists of about 100,000 clones, approximately 85% of them appearing once. This sample is drawn from a study of cytomegalovirus exposure and HLA in healthy donors. Across the whole study: Later, an analysis reported that the roughly 120 validation repertoires had used the same platform as the roughly 660 first-cohort repertoires. Study-level results: Most observed TCR sequences were rare, whereas some public TCRs were detected in many donors. CMV antigen specificity was confirmed in vitro for three CMV-associated chains. Cytomegalovirus association was assigned to about 150 TCR beta chains.

The clonotype originates from a woman aged 18-35 years in good health and CMV-seronegative. The sample taken for sequencing was PBMCs.

CDR3 region: CASSEAVGQNTEAFF. The CDR3, as DNA: TGTGCCAGCAGTGAAGCGGTAGGACAGAACACTGAAGCTTTCTTT. The chain employs TRBV6-1 and TRBJ1-1; TRBD1 might be the D (5 bases). This CDR3 contains 15 residues. The germline CDR1 and CDR2 sequences are MNHNS and SASEGT. Trimming stripped 0 bases from V and 1 base from J, with 9 bases between.